The rows below give T cell receptor beta chains drawn from one sample of a study of blood T cells in healthy people across ages. TCRdb reprocessed the 5' RACE reads via MiXCR and lists one record per CDR3 protein. This table has about 540,000 distinct CDR3 sequences, around 24% appearing once. These records were also assigned to another study, of T cells of mothers and their children.

What was sequenced was blood. These receptors originate from a boy under 18 in good health. Both conserved end residues are part of each CDR3. D genes are given only for firm matches. Clone sizes are given selectively: once, few, many, or a class where the clone is expanded.

clone_size	v_call	j_call	d_call	cdr3_aa	cdr3_nt
many	TRBV25-1	TRBJ2-5	-	CASSGPGVAETQYF	TGTGCCAGCAGTGGACCAGGGGTGGCGGAGACCCAGTACTTC
few	TRBV20-1	TRBJ2-1	TRBD2	CSAPRAWVVAGYNEQFF	TGCAGTGCCCCTCGGGCGTGGGTAGTAGCGGGCTACAATGAGCAGTTCTTC
-	TRBV29-1	TRBJ1-1	-	CSTLLSGTEAFF	TGCAGTACCCTCTTAAGCGGGACTGAAGCTTTCTTT
-	TRBV20-1	TRBJ2-1	TRBD2	CSAPMAGRARDNEQFF	TGCAGTGCCCCGATGGCCGGGAGGGCCAGGGATAATGAGCAGTTCTTC
few	TRBV20-1	TRBJ2-7	-	CSAQLQGSYEQYF	TGCAGTGCCCAACTCCAGGGGTCCTACGAGCAGTACTTC
few	TRBV12-3/TRBV12-4	TRBJ2-3	-	CASSLGPNIPDTQYF	TGTGCCAGCAGTTTAGGTCCTAATATCCCAGATACGCAGTATTTT
few	TRBV10-3	TRBJ2-3	-	CAISGLAPSTDTQYF	TGTGCCATCAGTGGGCTAGCTCCTAGCACAGATACGCAGTATTTT
-	TRBV12-3/TRBV12-4	TRBJ1-5	-	CASSLSGRGNQPQHF	TGTGCCAGCAGTCTTTCAGGGAGGGGCAATCAGCCCCAGCATTTT
few	TRBV4-1	TRBJ1-4	-	CASSQDLIRATNEKLFF	TGCGCCAGCAGCCAAGATCTTATCAGGGCAACTAATGAAAAACTGTTTTTT
many	TRBV7-3	TRBJ2-7	-	CASSLGGGDEQYF	TGTGCCAGCAGCTTAGGGGGAGGTGACGAGCAGTACTTC
-	TRBV20-1	TRBJ1-1	-	CSARHNGEAFF	TGCAGTGCTAGACACAACGGGGAAGCTTTCTTT